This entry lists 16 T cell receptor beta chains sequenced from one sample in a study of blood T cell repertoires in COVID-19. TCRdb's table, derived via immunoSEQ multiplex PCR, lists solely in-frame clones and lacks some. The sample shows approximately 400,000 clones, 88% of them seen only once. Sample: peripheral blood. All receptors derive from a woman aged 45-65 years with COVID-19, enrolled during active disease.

The CDR3 spells CASTGGGDNEQFF. The DNA of the CDR3 is TGTGCCAGCACCGGTGGAGGTGACAATGAGCAGTTCTTC. J is TRBJ2-1 and V is TRBV2; a weak D match, TRBD2 (5 bases). The V end was cut by 7 bases, the J end by 5 bases, with 12 bases between. The CDR3 consists of 13 residues. Germline V gene sequence: CDR1 SNHLY, CDR2 FYNNEI.

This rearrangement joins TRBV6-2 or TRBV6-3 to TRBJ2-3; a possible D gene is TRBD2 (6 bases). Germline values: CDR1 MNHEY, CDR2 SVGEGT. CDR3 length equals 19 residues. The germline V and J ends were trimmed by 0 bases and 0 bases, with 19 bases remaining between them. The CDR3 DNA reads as TGTGCCAGCAGTTACTCGAACCTCCGCCTAGCGCTAAGCACAGATACGCAGTATTTT. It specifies CASSYSNLRLALSTDTQYF.

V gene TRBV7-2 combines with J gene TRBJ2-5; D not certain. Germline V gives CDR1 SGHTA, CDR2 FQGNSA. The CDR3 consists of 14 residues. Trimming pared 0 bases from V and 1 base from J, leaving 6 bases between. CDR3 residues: CASSLARSQETQYF. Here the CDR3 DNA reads TGTGCCAGCAGCTTAGCGCGTTCCCAAGAGACCCAGTACTTC.

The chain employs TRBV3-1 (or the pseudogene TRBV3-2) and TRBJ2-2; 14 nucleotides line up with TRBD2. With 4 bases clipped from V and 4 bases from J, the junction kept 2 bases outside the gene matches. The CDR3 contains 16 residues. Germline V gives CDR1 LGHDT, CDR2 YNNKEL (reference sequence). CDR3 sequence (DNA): TGTGCCAGCAGCCTTGGACTAGCGGGGGGCACCGGGGAGCTGTTTTTT. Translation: CASSLGLAGGTGELFF.

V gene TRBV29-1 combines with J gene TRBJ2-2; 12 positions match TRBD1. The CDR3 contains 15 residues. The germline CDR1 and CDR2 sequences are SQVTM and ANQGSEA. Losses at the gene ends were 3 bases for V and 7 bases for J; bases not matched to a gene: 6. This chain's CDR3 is CSVEGDRGPGGELFF. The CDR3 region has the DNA TGCAGCGTTGAGGGGGACAGGGGGCCTGGCGGGGAGCTGTTTTTT.

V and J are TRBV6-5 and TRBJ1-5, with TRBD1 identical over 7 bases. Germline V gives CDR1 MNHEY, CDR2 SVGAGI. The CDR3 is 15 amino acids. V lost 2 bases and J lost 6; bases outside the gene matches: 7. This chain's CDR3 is CASSYALGGSQPQHF. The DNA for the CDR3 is TGTGCCAGCAGTTACGCTTTAGGGGGCAGTCAGCCCCAGCATTTT.

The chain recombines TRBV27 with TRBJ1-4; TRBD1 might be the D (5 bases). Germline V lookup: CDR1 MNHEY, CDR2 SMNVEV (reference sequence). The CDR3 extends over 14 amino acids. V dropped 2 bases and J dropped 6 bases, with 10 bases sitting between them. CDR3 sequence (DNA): TGTGCCAGCAGTTTACAGGGCTTAGATGAAAAACTGTTTTTT. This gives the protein CASSLQGLDEKLFF. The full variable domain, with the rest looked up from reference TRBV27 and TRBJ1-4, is EAQVTQNPRYLITVTGKKLTVTCSQNMNHEYMSWYRQDPGLGLRQIYYSMNVEVTDKGDVPEGYKVSRKEKRNFPLILESPSPNQTSLYFCASSLQGLDEKLFFGSGTQLSVL.

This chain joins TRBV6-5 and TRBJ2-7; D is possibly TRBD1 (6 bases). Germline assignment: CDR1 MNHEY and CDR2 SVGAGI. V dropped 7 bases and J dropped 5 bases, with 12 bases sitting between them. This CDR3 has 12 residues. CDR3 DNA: TGTGCCAGCACCCAGGGGATCAACGAGCAGTACTTC. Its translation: CASTQGINEQYF.

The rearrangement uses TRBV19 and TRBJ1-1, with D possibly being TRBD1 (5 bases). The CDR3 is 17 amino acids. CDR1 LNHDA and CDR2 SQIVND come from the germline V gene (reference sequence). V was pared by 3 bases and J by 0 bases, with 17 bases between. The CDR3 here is CASSIPGHLPLNTEAFF. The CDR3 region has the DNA TGTGCCAGTAGTATTCCCGGACACTTGCCGTTGAACACTGAAGCTTTCTTT.

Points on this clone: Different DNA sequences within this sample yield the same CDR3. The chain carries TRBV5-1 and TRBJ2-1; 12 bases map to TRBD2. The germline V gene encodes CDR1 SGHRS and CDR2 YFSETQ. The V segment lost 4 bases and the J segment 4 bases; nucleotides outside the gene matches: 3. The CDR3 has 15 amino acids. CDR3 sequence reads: CASSPTSGGYNEQFF. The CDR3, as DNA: TGCGCCAGCAGCCCTACTAGCGGGGGGTACAATGAGCAGTTCTTC.

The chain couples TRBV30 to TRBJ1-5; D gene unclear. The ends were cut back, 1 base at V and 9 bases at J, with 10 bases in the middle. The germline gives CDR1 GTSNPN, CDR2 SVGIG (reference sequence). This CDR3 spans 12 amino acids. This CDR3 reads CAWSEYPGPQHF. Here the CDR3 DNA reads TGTGCCTGGAGTGAATACCCGGGGCCCCAGCATTTT.

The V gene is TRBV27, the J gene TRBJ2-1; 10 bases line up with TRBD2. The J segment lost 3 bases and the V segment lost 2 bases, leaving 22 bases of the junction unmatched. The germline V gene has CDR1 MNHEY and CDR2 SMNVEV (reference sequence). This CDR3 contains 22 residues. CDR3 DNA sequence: TGTGCCAGCAGTTTAGTAGTTGGGGTAGCGGGGGGTCCAAACCCATTCTACAATGAGCAGTTCTTC. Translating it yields CASSLVVGVAGGPNPFYNEQFF.

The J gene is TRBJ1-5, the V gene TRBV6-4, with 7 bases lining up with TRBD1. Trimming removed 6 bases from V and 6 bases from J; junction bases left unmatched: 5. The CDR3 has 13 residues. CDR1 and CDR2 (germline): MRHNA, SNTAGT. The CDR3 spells CASSRGMGQPQHF. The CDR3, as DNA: TGTGCCAGCAGCAGGGGGATGGGTCAGCCCCAGCATTTT.

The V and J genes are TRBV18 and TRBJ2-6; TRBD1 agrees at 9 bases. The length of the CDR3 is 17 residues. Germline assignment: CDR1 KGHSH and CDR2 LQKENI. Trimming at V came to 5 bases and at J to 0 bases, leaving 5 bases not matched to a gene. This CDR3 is CASSTTGGLSGANVLTF. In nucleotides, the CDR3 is TGTGCCAGCTCAACGACAGGGGGACTCTCTGGGGCCAACGTCCTGACTTTC.

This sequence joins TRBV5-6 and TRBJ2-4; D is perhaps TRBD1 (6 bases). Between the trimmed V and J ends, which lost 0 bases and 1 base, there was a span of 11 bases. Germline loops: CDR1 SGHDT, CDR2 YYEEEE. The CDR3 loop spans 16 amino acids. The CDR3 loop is CASSLEGVTAKNIQYF. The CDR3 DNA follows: TGTGCCAGCAGCTTGGAGGGGGTAACGGCCAAAAACATTCAGTACTTC.

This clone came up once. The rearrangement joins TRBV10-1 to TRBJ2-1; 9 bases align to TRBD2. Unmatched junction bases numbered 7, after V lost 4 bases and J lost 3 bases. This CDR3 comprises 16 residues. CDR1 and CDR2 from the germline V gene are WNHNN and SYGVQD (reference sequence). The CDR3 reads CASSASGSGGYNEQFF. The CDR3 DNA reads TGCGCCAGCAGTGCGTCGGGTAGCGGGGGCTACAATGAGCAGTTCTTC.